This T cell receptor (beta chain) was sequenced for a study of PD-L1 blockade in urothelial cancer. Study in general: Administration of atezolizumab to patients began in about 2014, at 1,200 mg intravenously every 3 weeks. Across blood samples, T cells had a median count of about 140,000. Study-level points and caveats: Where pretreatment blood TCR clonality fell below the median, better survival was predicted.

For this clone: Its antigen is undetermined.

A spike-in of synthetic TCR analog templates was added to each PCR. The protocol was immunoSEQ multiplex PCR, while the TCRdb copy is restricted to in-frame clones and leaves out a portion. The sample carries approximately 110,000 clones, 91% recorded once. Trimming stripped 5 bases from V and 1 base from J, with 16 bases between. The V gene's germline CDR1 is SGHKS and CDR2 YYEKEE (reference sequence). The CDR3 is made up of 15 amino acids. As for time point: peripheral blood 6 weeks after treatment start. The genes are TRBV5-5 and TRBJ2-7, with D maybe TRBD1 (6 bases). This material consisted of PBMCs, taken around atezolizumab (anti-PD-L1) treatment. The receptor comes from a man aged 55 to 70 with urothelial cancer. The CDR3 DNA sequence: TGTGCCAGCAGAGACCGGGACACCCTATCCTACGAGCAGTACTTC. It specifies CASRDRDTLSYEQYF.